This TCR beta chain was observed in a study of shared clonotypes between healthy human individuals. Across the whole study: Each donor's CD8 memory used one plate, CD8 naive two, each CD4 subset three.

Original data processing: Filtering differed, since immunoSEQ gave only junction sequences and no quality scores. This table comes from immunoSEQ multiplex PCR, and its TCRdb copy is limited to in-frame clones, with some not included. V, J and clone size were drawn from that table, and D and trimming were deduced from the DNA. This table holds roughly 570,000 clones, roughly 98% found once. Germline V CDR1 and CDR2: LNHDA, SQIVND (reference sequence). The CDR3 is 13 amino acids. Between the trimmed V and J ends, which lost 9 bases and 4 bases, there was a span of 13 bases. Positive CCR7 selection of CD45RO-negative cells yielded the naive CD8 cells, and terminally differentiated effector memory CD45RA+ cells were excluded. Study-wide results and limits: Limited genetic and exposure-history diversity came from having few donors. At large depth, rarefaction still showed sorted-subset sequencing to be incomplete.

Points on this clone: Its cognate antigen is unknown.

The receptor's source is a man aged 30-40 years in good health. V usage is TRBV19 and J usage is TRBJ2-1, with no clear D. Sample: naive CD8+ T cells sorted from blood. The CDR3 region has the DNA TGTGCCAGCCGGAACTCGAATTACAATGAGCAGTTCTTC. Residues: CASRNSNYNEQFF.